The rows below give T cell receptor beta chains drawn from one sample of a study of T-cell memory formation after mild COVID-19. MiXCR was run by TCRdb on the 5' RACE reads, yielding one entry per CDR3 protein. The sample carries under 250,000 distinct CDR3 sequences, 15% to 19% recorded once. Sequenced input: PBMCs or a T cell subset sorted from them (not recorded which). The receptors were sampled from an adult woman who had mild COVID-19 (a few samples of this study predate the infection). Cell type and time point are not known. CDR3s include the opening cysteine and the closing phenylalanine or tryptophan. The D gene is left open where the match is weak. Rows give clone size only sometimes, using once, few, many, or a class for an expanded clone.

V: TRBV12-3/TRBV12-4; J: TRBJ2-1; D: .; size: few; DNA: TGTGCCAGCAGTCCCTCGACCGGGAAGCTGAATGAGCAGTTCTTC; CDR3: CASSPSTGKLNEQFF
V: TRBV30; J: TRBJ1-2; D: .; size: few; DNA: TGTGCCTGGAGTGCCCACCCCGGCTACACCTTC; CDR3: CAWSAHPGYTF
V: TRBV12-3/TRBV12-4; J: TRBJ1-5; D: .; size: few; DNA: TGTGCCAGCAGTTTAGACCCGTGGGGCAATCAGCCCCAGCATTTT; CDR3: CASSLDPWGNQPQHF
V: TRBV11-2; J: TRBJ2-5; D: TRBD2; size: .; DNA: TGTGCCAGCAGCTCCCGAGGAGGCGGGAGGCCCTCTTTAGAGACCCAGTACTTC; CDR3: CASSSRGGGRPSLETQYF
V: TRBV27; J: TRBJ2-1; D: .; size: few; DNA: TGTGCCAGCAGCCGAAATAGCAATGAGCAGTTCTTC; CDR3: CASSRNSNEQFF
V: TRBV7-9; J: TRBJ1-6; D: .; size: few; DNA: TGTGCCAGCAGCTCCGGACCCCAATCACCCCTCCACTTT; CDR3: CASSSGPQSPLHF
V: TRBV3-1; J: TRBJ2-1; D: .; size: few; DNA: TGTGCCAGCAGCCAAGTAGCGGCGGCCTACAATGAGCAGTTCTTC; CDR3: CASSQVAAAYNEQFF
V: TRBV4-3; J: TRBJ1-6; D: .; size: .; DNA: TGCGCCAGCAGCCAACGATTCGGACAGAATTCACCCCTCCACTTT; CDR3: CASSQRFGQNSPLHF
V: TRBV7-8; J: TRBJ2-1; D: TRBD2; size: many; DNA: TGTGCCAGCAGACGACTAGCGCCAAGCTCCTACAATGAGCAGTTCTTC; CDR3: CASRRLAPSSYNEQFF
V: TRBV12-3/TRBV12-4; J: TRBJ1-2; D: .; size: .; DNA: TGTGCCAGCAGTTCCACGGAATATGGCTACACCTTC; CDR3: CASSSTEYGYTF
V: TRBV14; J: TRBJ2-7; D: .; size: .; DNA: TGTGCCAGCAGCCAACACGGGGGCGGCGGGGCTGAGCAGTACTTC; CDR3: CASSQHGGGGAEQYF
V: TRBV5-6; J: TRBJ1-3; D: TRBD1; size: .; DNA: TGTGCCAGCAGCTGGGGAGGGGGCACCTCTGGAAACACCATATATTTT; CDR3: CASSWGGGTSGNTIYF
V: TRBV24-1; J: TRBJ1-5; D: .; size: few; DNA: TGTGCCACCAGTGACCCTACTGGGGATAGCAATCAGCCCCAGCATTTT; CDR3: CATSDPTGDSNQPQHF
V: TRBV11-3; J: TRBJ2-3; D: .; size: few; DNA: TGTGCCAGCAGCTTCCCCCTGGGCGGGCCCACAGATACGCAGTATTTT; CDR3: CASSFPLGGPTDTQYF